A single sample gave rise to the 23 T cell receptor beta chains below, sequenced in a study of human T cells and chemical hapten exposure. This sample's time point: patch test 2, 6 weeks after DPC sensitization. Sample treatment: therapeutic diphenylcyclopropenone sensitization with weekly scalp DPC. MiXCR was run by TCRdb on the RACE reads, yielding one entry per CDR3 protein. Of about 400,000 distinct CDR3 sequences detected, about 6.9% appear once; the ten largest clones hold less than 6.5%. The source was whole blood, collected in connection with sensitization to the hapten diphenylcyclopropenone (DPC). The receptor set was obtained from a woman aged 18 to 35 with alopecia areata. Some clones in this sample may be carry-over from other donors' samples.

The chain employs TRBV7-9 and TRBJ2-7; no clear D gene. The CDR3 has 14 amino acids. Germline V lookup: CDR1 SEHNR, CDR2 FQNEAQ (reference sequence). Trimming took off 0 bases at V and 2 bases at J, with 8 bases between the two ends. The CDR3 bases are TGTGCCAGCAGCTTAGCTGGCAGGCCCTACGAGCAGTACTTC. As protein: CASSLAGRPYEQYF.

Many counts were recorded for this clonotype. This chain links TRBV29-1 with TRBJ1-2, with TRBD1 identical over 8 bases. Germline V gene sequence: CDR1 SQVTM, CDR2 ANQGSEA. V dropped 7 bases and J dropped 3; count of bases not matched to a gene: 10. The CDR3 runs 14 residues. CDR3 DNA sequence: TGCAGCGGTGGAGGACAGGGAGCGGACTATGGCTACACCTTC. This translates into CSGGGQGADYGYTF.

The chain carries TRBV11-2 and TRBJ2-5; D is unresolved. Germline assignment: CDR1 SGHAT and CDR2 FQNNGV. CDR3 length: 13 residues. The V end lost 7 bases, the J end lost 1 base, and 10 bases lay between the germline ends. In nucleotides, the CDR3 is TGTGCCAGCACCACCTTCATCCAAGAGACCCAGTACTTC. Translated, it gives CASTTFIQETQYF.

This clonotype showed up just a few times. The gene calls are TRBV10-3 and TRBJ2-6; a possible D gene is TRBD1 (6 bases). Germline values: CDR1 ENHRY, CDR2 SYGVKD. The CDR3 totals 15 residues. Trimming stripped 1 base from V and 6 bases from J, with 10 bases between. In DNA, the CDR3 is TGTGCCATCAGTGAGTTGGGGGCGGTGGCCAACGTCCTGACTTTC. It is translated as CAISELGAVANVLTF.

There are many counts of this clonotype. The chain carries TRBV7-2 and TRBJ2-2; tentatively, D is TRBD1 (5 bases). Trimming cost V 5 bases and J 3 bases, with 13 bases left between them. This CDR3 contains 15 residues. Looked up from germline, CDR1 is SGHTA and CDR2 is FQGNSA. This CDR3 is CASSPDRAYTGELFF. CDR3 nucleotide sequence: TGTGCCAGCAGCCCCGACAGAGCATACACCGGGGAGCTGTTTTTT.

V is TRBV12-5 and J is TRBJ1-5; no clear D. The V end was cut by 0 bases, the J end by 2 bases, with 5 bases between. The CDR3 length is 14 residues. Germline values: CDR1 LGHNT, CDR2 FRNRAP. Here the CDR3 reads CASGLVQGNQPQHF. The CDR3 nucleotides are TGTGCTAGTGGTTTGGTCCAAGGCAATCAGCCCCAGCATTTT. Using reference TRBV12-5 and TRBJ1-5 for the parts outside the CDR3, the full variable domain is DARVTQTPRHKVTEMGQEVTMRCQPILGHNTVFWYRQTMMQGLELLAYFRNRAPLDDSGMPKDRFSAEMPDATLATLKIQPSEPRDSAVYFCASGLVQGNQPQHFGDGTRLSIL.

A few counts support this clonotype. The CDR3: CTSSHTGQGLAKNIQYF. The CDR3 coding sequence is TGCACCAGCAGCCACACCGGACAGGGTCTAGCCAAAAACATTCAGTACTTC. This sequence joins TRBV1 and TRBJ2-4; no check of the table's D call, TRBD1, against the DNA was made. TRBV1 is tagged as a pseudogene. The CDR3 covers 17 residues.

The chain links TRBV12-3 or TRBV12-4 to TRBJ2-1; D ambiguous. This CDR3 has 13 residues. Trimming took 4 bases from V and 8 from J, leaving 12 bases between them. The CDR3 DNA sequence: TGTGCCAGCAGTTCACTGAGTGCGGATGAGCAGTTCTTC. This encodes CASSSLSADEQFF.

This clonotype has more than one count but fewer than ten. This chain joins TRBV3-1 and TRBJ2-2; 8 positions match TRBD1. V lost 4 bases to trimming and J lost 6 bases; unmatched junction nucleotides: 7. CDR1 is LGHDT and CDR2 is YNNKEL in the germline V gene (reference sequence). This CDR3 comprises 15 residues. CDR3 region: CASSRGQGWAGELFF. The CDR3 bases are TGTGCCAGCAGCCGTGGACAGGGATGGGCCGGGGAGCTGTTTTTT.

J is TRBJ2-7 and V is TRBV6-2 or TRBV6-3; TRBD2 agrees at 8 bases. CDR3 size: 15 residues. V shed 5 bases and J 2 bases; nucleotides not matched to a gene: 8. The germline V gene encodes CDR1 MNHEY and CDR2 SVGEGT. The DNA of the CDR3 is TGTGCCAGCAGTCGTGTTAGCGGGGCAGCCTACGAGCAGTACTTC. Amino acid sequence: CASSRVSGAAYEQYF.

There are many counts of this clonotype. The CDR3 nucleotides read TGCAGCGTTGAACGTCTGGGGACTAATGAAAAACTGTTTTTT. This encodes CSVERLGTNEKLFF. This rearrangement joins TRBV29-1 to TRBJ1-4, with D uncertain. V was cut by 2 bases and J by 2 bases, with 9 bases left in between. CDR1 and CDR2 from the germline V gene are SQVTM and ANQGSEA. The CDR3 runs 14 residues.

CDR3 protein: CASSFRLAPTYNEQFF. As DNA, the CDR3 is TGTGCCAGCAGTTTTCGATTAGCTCCAACGTACAATGAGCAGTTCTTC. The V and J genes are TRBV28 and TRBJ2-1; D is unclear. The CDR3 is made up of 16 amino acids. Per germline, CDR1 MDHEN and CDR2 SYDVKM. With 3 bases removed from V and 4 bases from J, the gap between germline ends came to 16 bases.

This clonotype was observed a handful of times. The chain is built from TRBV6-6 and TRBJ1-2, with D unresolved. V was pared by 4 bases and J by 6 bases, with 12 bases between. The CDR3 is made up of 13 amino acids. From germline, CDR1 is MNHNY and CDR2 SVGAGI (reference sequence). The CDR3 nucleotides read TGTGCCAGCAGTTTTCACAATAAGGATGGCTACACCTTC. It specifies CASSFHNKDGYTF.

The J gene is TRBJ2-3, the V gene TRBV4-2; 10 bases align to TRBD2. This CDR3 is 16 amino acids long. With V trimmed by 4 bases and J by 2 bases, 6 bases remained unmatched. CDR1 LGHNA and CDR2 YNFKEQ come from the germline V gene. CDR3 nucleotides: TGTGCCAGCAGCCGGGATAGCGGGGGGTTCACAGATACGCAGTATTTT. Amino acid sequence: CASSRDSGGFTDTQYF.

The chain combines TRBV7-2 with TRBJ2-3; a weak D match, TRBD1 (6 bases). V dropped 0 bases and J dropped 3 bases, with 13 bases sitting between them. The CDR3 has 16 amino acids. Per germline, CDR1 SGHTA and CDR2 FQGNSA. In DNA form, the CDR3 reads TGTGCCAGCAGCTTAGCGGGGGCCGGTGGGACAGATACGCAGTATTTT. This gives the protein CASSLAGAGGTDTQYF.

In its sample, this clonotype was seen many times. This chain joins TRBV4-2 and TRBJ1-6, with D unresolved. V lost 5 bases to trimming and J lost 3 bases, with 8 bases between them. The CDR3 contains 14 residues. CDR1 is LGHNA, CDR2 YNFKEQ, per germline. Here the CDR3 DNA reads TGTGCCAGCAGCGGGGAAGGCTATAATTCACCCCTCCACTTT. Its translation is CASSGEGYNSPLHF.

This clonotype appeared a few times. This sequence joins TRBV7-9 and TRBJ1-4, with unresolved D. V gave up 0 bases and J gave up 7 bases, with 6 bases separating them. The CDR3 runs to 13 residues. The germline CDR1 and CDR2 sequences are SEHNR and FQNEAQ (reference sequence). The CDR3 region has the DNA TGTGCCAGCAGCTTAGCCGGCGGTGAAAAACTGTTTTTT. Translating gives CASSLAGGEKLFF.

This clonotype occurred many times. This sequence joins TRBV7-6 and TRBJ2-2; 12 positions agree with TRBD1. After removal of 3 bases from V and 6 bases from J, the junction contained 5 bases not matched to a gene. This CDR3 has 16 residues. CDR1 SGHVS and CDR2 FNYEAQ come from the germline V gene. The CDR3 sequence: CASSLGQGARPGELFF. In DNA form, the CDR3 reads TGTGCCAGCAGCTTGGGACAGGGGGCGCGTCCCGGGGAGCTGTTTTTT.

A few counts support this clonotype. The junction departs from the called germline gene at one end, perhaps through a read error. The chain uses TRBV28 and TRBJ2-7; 15 nucleotides agree with TRBD2. Germline V gene data show CDR1 as MDHEN and CDR2 as SYDVKM. The CDR3 runs to 14 residues. The CDR3 sequence is CASSLDGLAGGPVF. For the CDR3, the DNA is TGTGCCAGCAGTTTAGACGGACTAGCGGGGGGGCCTGTCTTC.

V gene TRBV29-1 combines with J gene TRBJ2-7; D remains unclear. The CDR3 runs to 15 residues. V was clipped by 2 bases and J by 0 bases, with 14 bases between them. Germline V gene lookup returns CDR1 SQVTM and CDR2 ANQGSEA. CDR3 bases: TGCAGCGTTGAAAACAGTAAAGGTCACTCCTACGAGCAGTACTTC. It translates to CSVENSKGHSYEQYF.

This clonotype was detected many times. The J gene is TRBJ1-5, the V gene TRBV4-3; a possible D gene is TRBD1 (6 bases). V was clipped by 5 bases and J by 3 bases, with 14 bases between them. This CDR3 contains 15 residues. Germline-derived CDR1 and CDR2 are LGHNA and YSLEER. Written as DNA, the CDR3 is TGCGCCAGCAGCTTAAACCGGGACAACAATCAGCCCCAGCATTTT. Amino acids: CASSLNRDNNQPQHF.

This clonotype was seen more than once but under ten times. V and J are TRBV6-2 or TRBV6-3 and TRBJ2-3; 7 nucleotides match TRBD2. The V gene's germline CDR1 is MNHEY and CDR2 SVGEGT. Germline trimming cut 6 bases from V and 1 base from J; bases unmatched to any gene: 7. This CDR3 spans 15 amino acids. The CDR3 sequence is CASSLTSIGTDTQYF. The CDR3 coding sequence is TGTGCCAGCAGCCTGACTAGCATCGGCACAGATACGCAGTATTTT.

In its sample, this clonotype was seen a few times. This chain connects TRBV28 to TRBJ2-3; 9 nucleotides align to TRBD1. V shed 2 bases, J shed 5 bases, and the junction held 5 bases outside the gene matches. In germline, CDR1 is MDHEN, CDR2 SYDVKM. CDR3 length: 15 amino acids. The CDR3 region is CASSLGDRERDTQYF. DNA of the CDR3: TGTGCCAGCAGTTTAGGGGACAGGGAAAGAGATACGCAGTATTTT.